This note documents a single TCR beta chain sequence. The antigen remains undetermined. TCRdb ran MiXCR on the RT-PCR reads and lists one entry per CDR3 protein. The table shows about 470 distinct CDR3 sequences, with approximately 78% occurring only once. The sample originates from a study of yellow fever vaccine responses in identical twins. Overall study results and limits: After vaccination, twins' T cell response reportedly seemed partly convergent, partly personalized.

Germline V gene sequence: CDR1 ENHRY, CDR2 SYGVKD. The CDR3 spans 15 residues. V was clipped by 10 bases and J by 5 bases; unmatched bases: 13. The clonotype was recovered from a woman under 30 who received the yellow fever vaccine. The chain uses TRBV10-3 and TRBJ1-1; TRBD1 aligns across 10 bases. The input for sequencing was T cells from blood (PBMCs), unsorted or a sorted subset (not recorded which), taken before or after yellow fever vaccination (not recorded which). The CDR3 region has the DNA TGTGCCACGACCAGAACGACAGGGGGCGAGACTGAAGCTTTCTTT. Its protein product is CATTRTTGGETEAFF.